This T cell receptor beta chain was captured in a study of graft-versus-host responses after intestinal transplantation (dated by TCRdb to the early 2020s). Study-level background: The transplants that recipients received were multivisceral, liver-intestinal, or isolated intestinal. Every recipient was given anti-thymocyte globulin induction, then maintenance tacrolimus and steroids for around three years. After intestinal transplantation, graft-versus-host and host-versus-graft alloreactive T cell clones were followed in the graft, circulation and bone marrow using bulk TCR-beta CDR3 sequencing. To identify alloreactive clones, pre-transplant mixed lymphocyte reaction products were sequenced and compared with unstimulated pre-transplant donor and recipient T cells. Of the 20 to 25 intestinal transplant recipients enrolled in the cohort, one of whom was a retransplant, a few patients without pretransplant specimens were excluded. Donor T cell macrochimerism was defined as a peak of at least 4% donor T cells among recipient peripheral blood mononuclear cells. Samples from a few later patients were sequenced in-house on an Illumina MiSeq with MiXCR processing rather than by the commercial service.

Libraries were built with the immunoSEQ multiplex PCR assay. For most patients, genomic DNA was isolated using the Qiagen DNeasy Blood and Tissue Kit and was shipped frozen to Adaptive Biotechnologies for TCR sequencing. Adaptive Biotechnologies carried out high-throughput TCR-beta CDR3 sequencing of genomic DNA for most patients. Processing in the source paper ran as follows. TCR sequencing data were retrieved from Adaptive's ImmunoSEQ software for some 19 patients, whereas a few other patients were processed with MiXCR and VDJtools. To correct CD4 versus CD8 sorting errors, any sequence found in both subsets at a frequency ratio below 5:1 was removed. CDR3 nucleotide sequences shared between donor and recipient were removed because their origin could not be assigned. Alloreactive clones required at least 2-fold expansion over unstimulated cells and minimum CFSE-low frequency of 0.002% (template counts) or 0.001% (read counts). Clones were considered mappable if detected in sequenced pre-transplant spleen, lymph node, or MLR CFSE-low populations of the donor or recipient. Cumulative frequency of alloreactive clones was calculated as a percentage of all sequences weighted by copy number. The immuneACCESS repertoire file appears here via TCRdb, limited to in-frame rearrangements. These files lack a portion of the clones; in checked studies, under half of the deficit traces to unresolved V genes, and the cause of the others is not known. That table furnishes V, J and clone size, whereas the DNA furnished D and trimming. The sample yields more than 70,000 clones; less than 95% were counted once. The biggest ten clones account for more than 0.35% of the sample.

In light of the paper, this sample's time point label describes: cells obtained before transplantation from donor or recipient. CD3+CD4+ and CD3+CD8+ populations were FACS-sorted from unstimulated pre-transplant donor and recipient cells taken from spleen or lymph nodes. From its cysteine to its phenylalanine, the CDR3 spans 16 amino acids. This entry keeps only the CDR3 DNA: 48 bases, framed from base 1. As encoded in the germline V gene, CDR1 is LGHNA while CDR2 is YNFKEQ. Trimming removed 4 bases from V and 6 bases from J; the gene matches leave 11 bases unexplained. The study at large found these results: In patients with donor T cell macrochimerism, the allografts had high GvH to HvG T cell clonal ratios. The conclusions were limited by the relatively low number and heterogeneity of the intestinal transplant patients. GvH clones were found in recipient bone marrow, and some of the GvH clones appeared earlier in ileal mucosa or blood, which is consistent with an intestinal mucosal origin. Early after transplant, peak levels of circulating GvH clones were found to be associated with declines in HvG clones.

To note about this clone: Its recognized antigen is unknown. Nothing much larger sits one base from this clone, and base qualities are not available.

This specimen consisted of unstimulated CD8+ T cells sorted from spleen or lymph node cells, obtained before transplant. This clonotype was sampled from a human donor who was the organ donor for an intestinal transplant. Here the chain combines TRBV4-2 and TRBJ2-1; TRBD2 agrees with 8 junctional bases. CDR3 protein: CASSRLFERERNEQFF. The base sequence is TGTGCCAGCAGCCGGTTGTTCGAGCGGGAGCGCAATGAGCAGTTCTTC.